The rows below give T cell receptor beta chains drawn from one sample of a study of cytotoxic CD8 clonotypes in ibrutinib-treated CLL. The protocol was immunoSEQ multiplex PCR, while the TCRdb copy is restricted to in-frame clones and leaves out a portion. The sample records about 85,000 clones, 75% to 85% being singletons. The input for sequencing was PBMCs, taken after 12 months of ibrutinib treatment. The receptors shown here come from a human donor with chronic lymphocytic leukemia. The CDR3 runs from the conserved cysteine through the conserved F or W. Each record gives: D gene, clone size, V gene, J gene, CDR3 DNA, CDR3 protein. A D gene is named only where the DNA matches it firmly. Size is omitted from some rows. Given values are once, few, many or a class for expanded clones.

.	few	TRBV5-1	TRBJ1-3	TGCGCCAGCAGCTTGGGAGCAGAGGGAAACACCATATATTTT	CASSLGAEGNTIYF
.	.	TRBV7-9	TRBJ2-7	TGTGCCAGCAGCCTCCTGATTGGGGGCGAGCAGTACTTC	CASSLLIGGEQYF
.	few	TRBV7-6	TRBJ1-2	TGTGCCAGCAGCTTAGGGGCCAGCGGCTACACCTTC	CASSLGASGYTF
.	.	TRBV7-8	TRBJ2-2	TGTGCCAGCAGCTTAGGCAGGGTCCGGGAGCTGTTTTTT	CASSLGRVRELFF
.	.	TRBV19	TRBJ2-7	TGCGCCCCAGAGGCCGGCGAGCAGTACTTC	CAPEAGEQYF
.	.	TRBV9	TRBJ2-2	TGTGCCAGCAGCGTGCGCAGGGACGCCACCGGGGAGCTGTTTTTT	CASSVRRDATGELFF
.	.	TRBV19	TRBJ1-4	TGTGCCAGTAGTTCGACAGTTGCAACTAATGAAAAACTGTTTTTT	CASSSTVATNEKLFF
.	few	TRBV7-9	TRBJ2-7	TGTGCCAGCAGGGGCCCGACCTACGAGCAGTACTTC	CASRGPTYEQYF
.	.	TRBV10-3	TRBJ2-1	TGTGCCATCAGGGACTCGTACAATGAGCAGTTCTTC	CAIRDSYNEQFF
TRBD1	.	TRBV10-3	TRBJ1-1	TGTGCCATCAGAGGACAGGGGGCTGAAGCTTTCTTT	CAIRGQGAEAFF
TRBD2	once	TRBV7-3	TRBJ2-2	TGTGCCAGCAGCTTAACCCTAGCGGGAGGTTCCGGGGAGCTGTTTTTT	CASSLTLAGGSGELFF
TRBD2	.	TRBV6-6	TRBJ2-3	TGTGCCAGCAGTTACCAGGGACTAGAGGGGACAGATACGCAGTATTTT	CASSYQGLEGTDTQYF
.	.	TRBV7-2	TRBJ2-3	TGTGCCAGCAGCTTACCCCCCGACTGGTATACGCAGTATTTT	CASSLPPDWYTQYF
TRBD1	.	TRBV15	TRBJ2-7	TGTGCCACCGGACGGGACAGGGGGCCCTACGAGCAGTACTTC	CATGRDRGPYEQYF
TRBD1	once	TRBV7-2	TRBJ1-2	TGTGCCAGCAGCTGGGGACAGCGCGACTATGGCTACACCTTC	CASSWGQRDYGYTF
.	.	TRBV9	TRBJ1-3	TGTGCCAGCAGCGTGGGGAGCTCTGGAAACACCATATATTTT	CASSVGSSGNTIYF
TRBD1	once	TRBV18	TRBJ2-5	TGTGCCAGCTCACCCATCGGACAGGGGAGGGGGACCCAGTACTTC	CASSPIGQGRGTQYF
TRBD2	.	TRBV7-9	TRBJ2-7	TGTGCCAGCAGGGGGACGGGGGGACCCTACGAGCAGTACTTC	CASRGTGGPYEQYF
TRBD1	.	TRBV28	TRBJ2-5	TGTGCCAGCAGTTTCCCCAGGACAGGGCCTCTTAAAGAGACCCAGTACTTC	CASSFPRTGPLKETQYF
TRBD1	.	TRBV11-2	TRBJ2-7	TGTGCCAGCAGCGCACAGGGGGCTGGTTACGAGCAGTACTTC	CASSAQGAGYEQYF
TRBD1	.	TRBV4-1	TRBJ2-5	TGCGCCAGCAGCCAACCCGGACAGGTTCCAGAGACCCAGTACTTC	CASSQPGQVPETQYF
TRBD2	.	TRBV10-3	TRBJ2-3	TGTGCCATCACCGCTGGAGCGGGAGGGTACACAGATACGCAGTATTTT	CAITAGAGGYTDTQYF
.	.	TRBV9	TRBJ2-7	TGTGCCAGCAGCGTAGGGGGGACAAAAGGCTACGAGCAGTACTTC	CASSVGGTKGYEQYF
.	.	TRBV6-5	TRBJ2-5	TGTGCCAGCAGTCGCCCCGCACGTGGGGAGACCCAGTACTTC	CASSRPARGETQYF